The 13 T cell receptor beta chains listed next were all sequenced from one sample in a study of tumor-infiltrating lymphocytes in primary liver carcinoma listed by TCRdb under 2017. Sequenced using an Illumina HiSeq 2500. Starting from approximately 500 ng total RNA, TCRbeta-specific cDNA was produced by reverse transcription with a constant-region primer and ProtoScript II reverse transcriptase. Construction of the TCRbeta libraries relied on three nested rounds of multiplex PCR, following a slightly modified ARM-PCR procedure. Multiplex TRBV1-TRBV30 forward primers and a Cbeta reverse primer were used in the first two PCR rounds, each of which was run for around 10 cycles. The public reads were reprocessed in TCRdb via fastp at Q25 and MiXCR, keeping in-frame beta chains. Each entry is one CDR3 protein sequence, shown with its most common DNA and genes. This sample has approximately 120,000 distinct CDR3 sequences in its table, and 64% of those were observed once. The leading ten clones occupy about 8% of the sample.

Total RNA and DNA were co-extracted without cell sorting from about 19-30 mg of bulk tissue using the AllPrep DNA/RNA mini kit. Source material: liver tumor tissue from sampling region 3. This specimen's cell subset or site label, interpreted: tumor region T3, left-lateral pole. The receptors derive from a woman aged 55 to 70 with primary liver carcinoma and hepatitis B virus infection.

Notes on this clonotype: The junction departs from the called germline gene at one end, perhaps through a read error. This chain joins TRBV11-1 and TRBJ2-1; D is possibly TRBD1 (6 bases). Germline V lookup: CDR1 SGHAT, CDR2 FQDESV (reference sequence). There are 14 residues in the CDR3. Written as DNA, the CDR3 is TGTGCTAGCAGCTTAGGGACACACAACAATGAGCAGTTCTTC. Translation: CASSLGTHNNEQFF.

To note about this clonotype: Lacking the conserved final phenylalanine or tryptophan, this CDR3 likely reflects a read error. The chain links TRBV29-1 to TRBJ1-5, with a possible D match to TRBD1 (6 bases). Germline values: CDR1 SQVTM, CDR2 ANQGSEA. V was shortened by 5 bases and J by 5 bases, with 10 bases between the two germline ends. This CDR3 is 12 amino acids long. The CDR3 reads CSVRAGDQPQHL. CDR3 nucleotides: TGCAGCGTTCGGGCAGGGGATCAGCCCCAGCATCTT.

Regarding this clonotype: This may be a read error, as it is one base from a much larger clone. The rearrangement joins TRBV7-8 to TRBJ1-2; TRBD1 matches at 7 bases. The CDR3 contains 15 residues. The germline V gene has CDR1 SGHVS and CDR2 FQNEAQ. The CDR3, as DNA: TGTGTCAGCAGCCAGGGGGGGGTCCCTAACTATGGCTACACCTTC. Translating gives CVSSQGGVPNYGYTF.

To note about this clonotype: A read error may explain this, as a much larger clone is one base away. The genes are TRBV5-4 and TRBJ2-5; 8 nucleotides line up with TRBD2. The CDR3 contains 14 residues. Trimming took 4 bases from V and 7 from J; bases not matched to a gene: 9. CDR1 is SGHNT, CDR2 YYREEE, per germline (reference sequence). CDR3: CASSVSGGAGTQYF. The CDR3 DNA reads TGTGCCAGCAGCGTGTCGGGGGGGGCCGGGACCCAGTACTTC.

Comment on this clonotype: A read error may explain this, as a much larger clone is one base away. The chain couples TRBV12-3 or TRBV12-4 to TRBJ2-1, with TRBD1 identical over 7 bases. The trim removed 6 bases at V and 5 bases at J, leaving 4 bases unmatched. The CDR3 runs 13 residues. In nucleotides, the CDR3 is TGTGCCAGCAGGGGGACAGAGAACAATGAGCAGTTCTTC. Translated: CASRGTENNEQFF.

A remark on this clonotype: With a much larger clone just one base away, this may be a read error. Since no conserved phenylalanine or tryptophan closes the CDR3, a read error is the likely cause. The chain employs TRBV12-3 or TRBV12-4 and TRBJ2-3; D may correspond to TRBD1 or TRBD2 (5 bases each). CDR3 length: 15 residues. The V and J ends lost 3 bases and 0 bases respectively, with 10 bases between them. For the CDR3, the DNA is TGTGCCAGCAGTTTTGGGGGAGAGAGCACAGATACGCAGTATTTA. It translates to CASSFGGESTDTQYL.

A note on this clonotype: A junction end diverges from the germline sequence, so it may reflect a read error. This chain joins TRBV11-2 and TRBJ2-7, with D tentatively TRBD1 or TRBD2 (8 bases each). Germline V gene lookup returns CDR1 SGHAT and CDR2 FQNNGV. The CDR3 is 14 amino acids. CDR3 nucleotide sequence: TGTGCTAGCAGCCTCGACAGGGGACTAGGAGAGCAGTACTTC. This gives the protein CASSLDRGLGEQYF.

In regard to this clonotype: A much more abundant neighbour one base away suggests this may be a read error. The chain is built from TRBV7-2 and TRBJ2-5; 14 nucleotides line up with TRBD2. This CDR3 comprises 16 residues. CDR1 SGHTA and CDR2 FQGNSA come from the germline V gene. Trimming removed 10 bases from V and 4 bases from J; junction bases left unmatched: 11. This CDR3 is CANGPGLAGDGETQYF. CDR3 DNA: TGTGCCAACGGCCCGGGACTAGCGGGAGACGGAGAGACCCAGTACTTC.

There are a few counts of this clonotype. The CDR3 ends on some other residue instead of the conserved phenylalanine or tryptophan, so this is likely a read error. The gene calls are TRBV6-6 and TRBJ2-2, with 8 bases aligning to TRBD1. Germline V gives CDR1 MNHNY, CDR2 SVGAGI (reference sequence). V was pared by 0 bases and J by 0 bases, with 6 bases of the junction left unmatched. The CDR3 has 18 residues. CDR3 DNA sequence: TGTGCCAGCAGTTACTCGAAGGACAGGGTGACGAACACCGGGGAGCTGTTTCTT. Translation: CASSYSKDRVTNTGELFL.

This clonotype was seen many times. CDR3 loop: CASSYRLGVSSYEQYF. CDR3 nucleotide sequence: TGTGCCAGCAGTTACCGGCTTGGGGTCAGCTCCTACGAGCAGTACTTC. J is TRBJ2-7 and V is TRBV6-5; D unclear. The CDR3 has 16 residues. Trimming shortened V by 2 bases and J by 0 bases, and 14 bases separated the two germline ends. CDR1 and CDR2 (germline): MNHEY, SVGAGI.

This clonotype has only a few counts. This rearrangement joins TRBV7-9 to TRBJ1-4; D unresolved. The germline V and J ends were trimmed by 6 bases and 8 bases, with 16 bases remaining between them. Germline V gives CDR1 SEHNR, CDR2 FQNEAQ (reference sequence). CDR3 size: 14 residues. CDR3 sequence: CASSLGRDSEKLFF. The CDR3 DNA is TGTGCCAGCAGTCTCGGGCGCGACTCGGAAAAACTGTTTTTT. Together with reference TRBV7-9 and TRBJ1-4, the CDR3 gives the full variable domain: DTGVSQNPRHKITKRGQNVTFRCDPISEHNRLYWYRQTLGQGPEFLTYFQNEAQLEKSRLLSDRFSAERPKGSFSTLEIQRTEQGDSAMYLCASSLGRDSEKLFFGSGTQLSVL.

The V and J genes are TRBV5-1 and TRBJ2-3; 9 bases map to TRBD1. The CDR3 spans 16 residues. V was pared by 2 bases and J by 8 bases, with 12 bases of the junction left unmatched. Germline CDR1 SGHRS, CDR2 YFSETQ. The CDR3 loop is CASSLQGATTTGTQYF. In DNA, the CDR3 is TGCGCCAGCAGCTTACAGGGGGCTACGACCACGGGTACGCAGTATTTT.

Details on this clonotype: This clone may be a read error of a much larger clone one base away. The chain couples TRBV10-3 to TRBJ2-2; D not certain. Germline V lookup: CDR1 ENHRY, CDR2 SYGVKD. There are 13 residues in the CDR3. CDR3 nucleotide sequence: TGTGTCATCAGTGAGTCGCTCACCGGGGAGCTGTTTTTT. The encoded protein is CVISESLTGELFF.